The source of this TCR beta chain is a study of T cells expressing NK-cell markers. TCRdb processed the 5' RACE reads again and assigns one entry to each CDR3 protein, with no DNA. Found here are 400,000 to 450,000 distinct CDR3 sequences; the top ten clones hold 7.3%. The CDR3 is 15 amino acids. Germline CDR1 is SQVTM and CDR2 is ANQGSEA. The chain links TRBV29-1 to TRBJ2-1; TCRdb returns TRBD2, unconfirmable since there is no DNA. The sample was blood T cells: a sorted CD56 or NKG2C T cell subset, CD4+ or CD8+ T cells, or bulk PBMC T cells (not recorded which). The clonotype comes from a woman between 18 and 69 years old in good health. The CDR3 loop reads CSVVSSRPAHNEQFF.